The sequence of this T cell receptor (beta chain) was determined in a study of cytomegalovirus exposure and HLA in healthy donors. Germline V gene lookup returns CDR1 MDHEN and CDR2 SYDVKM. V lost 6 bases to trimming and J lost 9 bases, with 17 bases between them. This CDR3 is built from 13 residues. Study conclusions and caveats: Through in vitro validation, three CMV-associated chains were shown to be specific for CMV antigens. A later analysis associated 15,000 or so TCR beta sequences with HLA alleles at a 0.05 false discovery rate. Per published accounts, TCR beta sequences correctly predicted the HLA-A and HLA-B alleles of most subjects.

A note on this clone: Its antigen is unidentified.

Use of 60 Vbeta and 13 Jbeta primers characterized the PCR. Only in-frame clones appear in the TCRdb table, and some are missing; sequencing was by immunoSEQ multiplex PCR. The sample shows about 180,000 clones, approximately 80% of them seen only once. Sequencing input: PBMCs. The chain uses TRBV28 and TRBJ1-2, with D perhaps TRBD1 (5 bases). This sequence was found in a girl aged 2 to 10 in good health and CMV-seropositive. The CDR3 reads CASSPTASLSYTF. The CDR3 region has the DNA TGTGCCAGCAGCCCGACAGCCTCCTTGAGCTACACCTTC.